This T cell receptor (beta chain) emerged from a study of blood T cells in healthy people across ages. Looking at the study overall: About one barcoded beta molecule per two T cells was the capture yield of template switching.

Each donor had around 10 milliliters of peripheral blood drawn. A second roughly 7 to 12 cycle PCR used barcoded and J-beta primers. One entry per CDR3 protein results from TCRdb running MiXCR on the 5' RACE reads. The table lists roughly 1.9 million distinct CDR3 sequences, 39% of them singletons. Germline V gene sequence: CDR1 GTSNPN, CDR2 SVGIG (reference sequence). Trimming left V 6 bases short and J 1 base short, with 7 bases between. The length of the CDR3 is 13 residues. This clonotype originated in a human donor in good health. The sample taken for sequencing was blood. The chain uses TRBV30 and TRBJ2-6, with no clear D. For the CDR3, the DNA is TGTGCCTGTCAAGTGTCTGGGGCCAACGTCCTGACTTTC. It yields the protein CACQVSGANVLTF.